Shown below are 21 T cell receptor beta chains from a single sample sequenced in a study of T-cell reconstitution after alpha-beta-depleted transplantation in children. Preparing the TCRbeta library involved the use of unique molecular identifiers. TCRdb ran MiXCR on the PCR reads and lists one entry per CDR3 protein. The sample comprises 490,000 or so distinct CDR3 sequences, over 9.5% of which are singletons, and just over 2% rests with the top ten. Sequenced here: PBMCs, sampled before TCRalphabeta/CD19-depleted stem cell transplant. These receptors were taken from a child aged 2-15 years with inherited bone marrow failure, due to receive a stem cell transplant.

This clonotype was counted ten times or more. The V and J genes are TRBV7-2 and TRBJ2-7; D possibly corresponds to TRBD1 (6 bases). V lost 5 bases and J 2 bases, leaving 16 bases between the germline ends. The CDR3 contains 15 residues. The germline V gene encodes CDR1 SGHTA and CDR2 FQGNSA. This CDR3 reads CASSTRVGGTYEQYF. The CDR3 nucleotides are TGTGCCAGCAGCACCAGGGTTGGGGGCACCTACGAGCAGTACTTC.

The chain employs TRBV5-1 and TRBJ2-5, with no clear D. Germline V lookup: CDR1 SGHRS, CDR2 YFSETQ. This CDR3 comprises 15 residues. V was cut by 5 bases and J by 6 bases, with 20 bases left in between. The CDR3 is CASREVYREMKTQYF. CDR3 nucleotide sequence: TGCGCCAGCAGGGAAGTATACCGCGAAATGAAGACCCAGTACTTC.

This clonotype occurred a few times. The CDR3 spells CSARVAGDTGELFF. The CDR3 coding sequence is TGCAGTGCTAGAGTTGCGGGCGACACCGGGGAGCTGTTTTTT. This chain uses TRBV20-1 with TRBJ2-2; tentative D call: TRBD2 (5 bases). With 1 base removed from V and 3 bases from J, the gap between germline ends came to 9 bases. CDR1 and CDR2 (germline): DFQATT, SNEGSKA (reference sequence). The length of the CDR3 is 14 residues.

This clonotype was picked up a small number of times. The chain uses TRBV15 and TRBJ2-7; the D call may be TRBD1 or TRBD2 (5 bases each). The germline V gene has CDR1 LNHNV and CDR2 YYDKDF (reference sequence). The CDR3 loop spans 13 amino acids. Deletions cut 3 bases from V and 7 bases from J, with 13 bases between. CDR3: CATSRAGSGEQYF. In DNA, the CDR3 is TGTGCCACCAGCAGGGCAGGGTCGGGGGAGCAGTACTTC.

This clonotype was observed many times. J is TRBJ2-5 and V is TRBV6-1, with 10 bases lining up with TRBD2. Unmatched junction bases numbered 9, after V lost 6 bases and J lost 5 bases. There are 15 residues in the CDR3. Looked up from germline, CDR1 is MNHNS and CDR2 is SASEGT. The CDR3: CASRDKREGPETQYF. CDR3 DNA sequence: TGTGCCAGCAGAGACAAGCGGGAGGGCCCCGAGACCCAGTACTTC.

This clonotype has only a few counts. The V gene is TRBV25-1, the J gene TRBJ1-1; TRBD1 matches 7 bases. V shed 5 bases, J shed 7 bases, and the junction held 10 bases outside the gene matches. The CDR3 has 14 amino acids. CDR1 is MGHDK and CDR2 is SYGVNS in the germline V gene. The CDR3: CASSNSGQRHEAFF. CDR3 nucleotide sequence: TGTGCCAGCAGTAACTCGGGACAGCGGCATGAAGCTTTCTTT.

This clonotype was counted at least ten times. The DNA for the CDR3 is TGCGCCAGCAGCTTGAGGGGAGGCCCTCAAGAGACCCAGTACTTC. Its translation: CASSLRGGPQETQYF. The rearrangement links TRBV5-1 to TRBJ2-5; weak D call: TRBD2 (6 bases). Germline V CDR1 and CDR2: SGHRS, YFSETQ. The CDR3 runs to 15 residues. Trimming removed 1 base at V and 2 bases at J, with 12 bases between.

There are many counts of this clonotype. The rearrangement links TRBV27 to TRBJ2-3; 9 bases align to TRBD2. The CDR3 loop spans 13 amino acids. The trim removed 2 bases at V and 8 bases at J, leaving 2 bases unmatched. The germline V gene encodes CDR1 MNHEY and CDR2 SMNVEV (reference sequence). The CDR3 DNA sequence: TGTGCCAGCAGTTTAGGGCGGGAGGGTACGCAGTATTTT. Its protein is CASSLGREGTQYF.

This clonotype occurred many times. The chain has TRBV9 and TRBJ2-5; D is tentatively TRBD1 or TRBD2 (5 bases each). With 0 bases removed from V and 3 bases from J, the gap between germline ends came to 6 bases. CDR1 and CDR2 from the germline V gene are SGDLS and YYNGEE. This CDR3 spans 13 amino acids. The CDR3 region has the DNA TGTGCCAGCAGCGTAGGAGGGGAAGAGACCCAGTACTTC. Its protein is CASSVGGEETQYF.

This clonotype was seen ten or more times. The chain recombines TRBV29-1 with TRBJ1-1, with D unclear. V lost 5 bases and J 0 bases, leaving 13 bases between the germline ends. This CDR3 comprises 14 residues. Germline V lookup: CDR1 SQVTM, CDR2 ANQGSEA. The CDR3 loop is CSVFPTDMNTEAFF. The CDR3 DNA reads as TGCAGCGTTTTTCCGACGGATATGAACACTGAAGCTTTCTTT.

The chain has TRBV20-1 and TRBJ2-3; a possible D gene is TRBD2 (6 bases). CDR1 DFQATT and CDR2 SNEGSKA come from the germline V gene (reference sequence). The CDR3 is 15 residues long. The germline V and J ends were trimmed by 3 bases and 2 bases, with 15 bases remaining between them. CDR3 residues: CSASSVAAVTDTQYF. CDR3 nucleotides: TGCAGTGCTAGTTCTGTAGCGGCAGTCACAGATACGCAGTATTTT.

To note about this clonotype: This clone may be a read error of a much larger clone one base away. The chain is built from TRBV2 and TRBJ2-2; D is tentatively TRBD1 or TRBD2 (5 bases each). This CDR3 has 13 amino acids. Per the germline V gene, CDR1 is SNHLY and CDR2 is FYNNEI. For the CDR3, the DNA is TGTGCCAGCACCATCAAGGACACCGGGGAGCTGATTTTT. It translates to CASTIKDTGELIF.

The rearrangement joins TRBV7-2 to TRBJ2-7, with 7 positions matching TRBD2. Unmatched junction bases numbered 11, after V lost 3 bases and J lost 3 bases. Germline assignment: CDR1 SGHTA and CDR2 FQGNSA. The CDR3 runs 16 residues. The chain's CDR3 is CASSLVSPSGVYEQYF. The CDR3 coding sequence is TGTGCCAGCAGCTTGGTTTCCCCTAGCGGTGTCTACGAGCAGTACTTC.

This clonotype was detected a few times. CDR3 residues: CASSLRAGGGYTF. CDR3 sequence (DNA): TGTGCCAGCAGTTTACGGGCAGGAGGAGGCTACACCTTC. The rearrangement uses TRBV27 and TRBJ1-2; D unclear. The CDR3 length is 13 residues. Germline CDR1 and CDR2: MNHEY and SMNVEV (reference sequence). V gave up 2 bases and J gave up 8 bases, with 12 bases separating them.

There are many counts of this clonotype. CDR3 DNA sequence: TGTGCCAGCAGCTTAGATCAGTACCAAGAGACCCAGTACTTC. It is translated as CASSLDQYQETQYF. The genes are TRBV7-9 and TRBJ2-5; D remains ambiguous. V was clipped by 1 base and J by 0 bases, with 6 bases between them. The CDR3 sequence is 14 residues long. Per the germline V gene, CDR1 is SEHNR and CDR2 is FQNEAQ (reference sequence).

This clonotype was picked up many times. One junction end disagrees with the germline gene, perhaps due to a read error. This chain connects TRBV24-1 to TRBJ2-1, with D possibly being TRBD2 (6 bases). The CDR3 spans 10 residues. Germline CDR1 reads KGHDR; CDR2 reads SFDVKD. DNA for the CDR3: TGTGCCACCGGCGGGACCCCCCCGGTCTTC. Its translation is CATGGTPPVF.

In regard to this clonotype: Possible read error: a much larger clone is one base away. CDR3 in DNA: TGCGCCAGCAGCTTGGGTACTAGCAGGATGAATGAGCAGTTCTTC. Translated: CASSLGTSRMNEQFF. This sequence joins TRBV5-1 and TRBJ2-1; D may be TRBD2 (6 bases). CDR1 and CDR2 (germline): SGHRS, YFSETQ. Trimming took 0 bases from V and 7 from J, leaving 14 bases between them. The CDR3 has 15 residues.

This clonotype was picked up a small number of times. This chain uses TRBV7-2 with TRBJ2-3; 10 nucleotides line up with TRBD2. The CDR3 sequence is 16 residues long. With V trimmed by 2 bases and J by 2 bases, 4 bases remained unmatched. The germline gives CDR1 SGHTA, CDR2 FQGNSA. The CDR3 bases are TGTGCCAGCAGCTTAAGACTAGCGGGCAACACAGATACGCAGTATTTT. Amino acid sequence: CASSLRLAGNTDTQYF.

This clonotype was observed many times. The V gene is TRBV20-1, the J gene TRBJ2-3, with D perhaps matching TRBD2 (6 bases). The CDR3 consists of 15 residues. With 3 bases removed from V and 0 bases from J, the gap between germline ends came to 13 bases. CDR1 DFQATT and CDR2 SNEGSKA come from the germline V gene (reference sequence). The CDR3 loop reads CSARGLISSTDTQYF. CDR3 sequence (DNA): TGCAGTGCTAGGGGACTTATATCTAGCACAGATACGCAGTATTTT.

Many counts were recorded for this clonotype. The chain is built from TRBV24-1 and TRBJ2-7; TRBD1 aligns across 7 bases. Per the germline V gene, CDR1 is KGHDR and CDR2 is SFDVKD. V gave up 4 bases and J gave up 5 bases; unmatched junction bases: 22. This CDR3 has 19 amino acids. As DNA, the CDR3 is TGTGCCACCAGTGACCACGGACAGGCTGGGGGACCAGGCGCGGACGAGCAGTACTTC. The encoded protein is CATSDHGQAGGPGADEQYF.

About this clonotype: A much bigger clone sits one base away, suggesting this may be a read error. The J gene is TRBJ2-2, the V gene TRBV25-1, with D perhaps matching TRBD2 (5 bases). CDR3 length: 13 amino acids. Germline-derived CDR1 and CDR2 are MGHDK and SYGVNS. This chain's CDR3 is CASGYLNSGELFF. The CDR3 DNA reads as TGTGCCTCGGGATATCTGAACTCCGGGGAGCTGTTTTTT.